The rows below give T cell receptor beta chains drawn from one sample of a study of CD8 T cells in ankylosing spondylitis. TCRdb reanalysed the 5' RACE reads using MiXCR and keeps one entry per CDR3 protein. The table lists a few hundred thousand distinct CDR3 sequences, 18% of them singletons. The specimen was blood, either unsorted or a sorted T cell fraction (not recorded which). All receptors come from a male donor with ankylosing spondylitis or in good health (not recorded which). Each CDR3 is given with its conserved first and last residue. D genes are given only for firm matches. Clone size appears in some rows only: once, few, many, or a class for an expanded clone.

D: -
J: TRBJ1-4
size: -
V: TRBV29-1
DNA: TGCAGCGCCCGAGAGGCCTTACCGACGGAAAAACTGTTTTTT
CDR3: CSAREALPTEKLFF

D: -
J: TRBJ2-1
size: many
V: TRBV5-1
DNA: TGCGCCAGCAGCTTGGCGGGCAGCTCCTACAATGAGCAGTTCTTC
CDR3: CASSLAGSSYNEQFF

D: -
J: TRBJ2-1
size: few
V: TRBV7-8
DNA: TGTGCCAGCTCCTCGGGGTCTCGGGGGCCGGGTTACAATGAGCAGTTCTTC
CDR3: CASSSGSRGPGYNEQFF

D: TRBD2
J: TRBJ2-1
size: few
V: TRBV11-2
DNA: TGTGCCAGCAGCCAACCTAGCGGGAGGGCCTGGAATGAGCAGTTCTTC
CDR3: CASSQPSGRAWNEQFF

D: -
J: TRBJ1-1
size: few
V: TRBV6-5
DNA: TGTGCCAGCAGTTACTTCTCAGGGGACACTGAAGCTTTCTTT
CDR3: CASSYFSGDTEAFF

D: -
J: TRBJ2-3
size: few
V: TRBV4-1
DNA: TGCGCCAGCAGCCAAGCGGAGTGGGGAGGTCTGGACGATACGCAGTATTTT
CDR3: CASSQAEWGGLDDTQYF

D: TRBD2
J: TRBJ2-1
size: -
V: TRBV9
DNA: TGTGCCAGCAGCGTAGAAGGTAGCGGGAGGGCCAGGTACAATGAGCAGTTCTTC
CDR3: CASSVEGSGRARYNEQFF

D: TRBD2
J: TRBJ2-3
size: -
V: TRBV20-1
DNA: TGCAGTGCTAGCGAAACTAGCGGGGTCACAGATACGCAGTATTTT
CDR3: CSASETSGVTDTQYF

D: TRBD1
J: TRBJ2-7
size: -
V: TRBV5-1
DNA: TGCGCCAGCAGCTTGGTGACAGGGGGGACCTACGAGCAGTACTTC
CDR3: CASSLVTGGTYEQYF

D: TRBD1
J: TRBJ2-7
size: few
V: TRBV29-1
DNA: TGCAGCGCTGTAGGGTCGCCGGACAGGGGGGTGGACGAGCAGTACTTC
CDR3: CSAVGSPDRGVDEQYF

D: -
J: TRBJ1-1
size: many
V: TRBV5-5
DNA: TGTGCCAGCGGGTTTGGGCCGGACACTGAAGCTTTCTTT
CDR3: CASGFGPDTEAFF

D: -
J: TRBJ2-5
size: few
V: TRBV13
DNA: TGTGCCAGCACTGAGGGGCCGGAACAAGAGACCCAGTACTTC
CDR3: CASTEGPEQETQYF

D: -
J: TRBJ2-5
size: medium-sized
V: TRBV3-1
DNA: TGTGCCAGCAGCCGAACCTTCGGCGTCGTGGAGACCCAGTACTTC
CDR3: CASSRTFGVVETQYF

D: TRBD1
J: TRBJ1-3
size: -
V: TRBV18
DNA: TGTGCCAGCTCACTGGGACAGTGGGAGCTCTCTGGAAACACCATATATTTT
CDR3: CASSLGQWELSGNTIYF

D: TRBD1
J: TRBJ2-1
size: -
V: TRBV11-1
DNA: TGTGCCAGCAGCTCCGGACAGGGGAGGGATGAGCAGTTCTTC
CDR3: CASSSGQGRDEQFF